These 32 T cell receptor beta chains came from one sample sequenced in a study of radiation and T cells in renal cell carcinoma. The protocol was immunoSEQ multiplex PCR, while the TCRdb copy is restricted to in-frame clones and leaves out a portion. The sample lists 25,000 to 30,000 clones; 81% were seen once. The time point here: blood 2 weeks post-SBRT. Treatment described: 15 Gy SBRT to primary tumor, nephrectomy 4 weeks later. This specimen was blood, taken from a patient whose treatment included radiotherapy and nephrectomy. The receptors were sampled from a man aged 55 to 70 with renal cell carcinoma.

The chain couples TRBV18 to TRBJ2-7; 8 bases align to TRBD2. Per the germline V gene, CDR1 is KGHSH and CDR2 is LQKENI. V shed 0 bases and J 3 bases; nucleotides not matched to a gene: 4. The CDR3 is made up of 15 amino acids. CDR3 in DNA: TGTGCCAGCTCACCACCGGGACTAGGGAACTACGAGCAGTACTTC. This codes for CASSPPGLGNYEQYF.

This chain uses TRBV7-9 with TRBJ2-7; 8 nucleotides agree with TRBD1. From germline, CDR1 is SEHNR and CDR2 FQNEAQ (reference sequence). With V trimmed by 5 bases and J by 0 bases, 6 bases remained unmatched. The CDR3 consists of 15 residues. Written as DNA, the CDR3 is TGTGCCAGCAGCCTGCAGGGGGCCAGCTCCTACGAGCAGTACTTC. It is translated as CASSLQGASSYEQYF.

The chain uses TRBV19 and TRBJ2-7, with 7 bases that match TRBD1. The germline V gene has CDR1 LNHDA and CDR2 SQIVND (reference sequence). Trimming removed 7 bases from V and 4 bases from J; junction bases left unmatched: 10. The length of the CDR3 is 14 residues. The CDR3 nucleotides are TGTGCCAGTAAGCGAGCGGCAGGGGGTTACGAGCAGTACTTC. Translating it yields CASKRAAGGYEQYF.

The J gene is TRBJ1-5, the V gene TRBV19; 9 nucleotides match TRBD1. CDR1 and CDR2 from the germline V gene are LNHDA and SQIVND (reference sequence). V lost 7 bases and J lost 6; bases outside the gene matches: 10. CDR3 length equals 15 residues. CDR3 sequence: CASNPVDRGSQPQHF. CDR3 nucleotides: TGTGCCAGTAACCCCGTGGACAGGGGCAGTCAGCCCCAGCATTTT.

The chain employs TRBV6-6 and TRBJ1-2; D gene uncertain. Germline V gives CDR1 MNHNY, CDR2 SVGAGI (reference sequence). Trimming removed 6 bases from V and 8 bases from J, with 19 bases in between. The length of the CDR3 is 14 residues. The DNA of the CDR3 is TGTGCCAGCAGGCGGCTCCCCGCGGCGGTCGGCTACACCTTC. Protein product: CASRRLPAAVGYTF.

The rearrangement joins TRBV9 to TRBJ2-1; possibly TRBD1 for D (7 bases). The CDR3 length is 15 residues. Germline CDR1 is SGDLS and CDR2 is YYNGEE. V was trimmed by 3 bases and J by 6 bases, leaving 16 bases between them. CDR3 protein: CASSDHRGAGNEQFF. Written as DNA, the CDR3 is TGTGCCAGCAGCGACCACAGGGGAGCGGGCAATGAGCAGTTCTTC.

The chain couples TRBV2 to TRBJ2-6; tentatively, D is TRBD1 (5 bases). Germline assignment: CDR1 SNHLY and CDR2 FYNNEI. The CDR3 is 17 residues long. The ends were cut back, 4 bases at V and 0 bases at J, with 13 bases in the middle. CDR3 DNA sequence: TGTGCCAGCAGTGTATCGACAGCTAGCTCTGGGGCCAACGTCCTGACTTTC. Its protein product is CASSVSTASSGANVLTF.

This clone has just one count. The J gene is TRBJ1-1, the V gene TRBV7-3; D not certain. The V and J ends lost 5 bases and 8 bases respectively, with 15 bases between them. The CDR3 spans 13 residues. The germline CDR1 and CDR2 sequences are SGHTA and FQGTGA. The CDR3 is CASSLAPVQEAFF. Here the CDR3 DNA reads TGTGCCAGCAGCCTTGCACCTGTGCAAGAAGCTTTCTTT.

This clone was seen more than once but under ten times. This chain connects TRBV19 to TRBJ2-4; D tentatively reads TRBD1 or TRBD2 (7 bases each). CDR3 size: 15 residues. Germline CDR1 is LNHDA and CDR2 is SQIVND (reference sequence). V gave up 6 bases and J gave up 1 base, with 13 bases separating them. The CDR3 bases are TGTGCCAGTAGCCAGGGGGGGATGGCCAAAAACATTCAGTACTTC. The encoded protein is CASSQGGMAKNIQYF.

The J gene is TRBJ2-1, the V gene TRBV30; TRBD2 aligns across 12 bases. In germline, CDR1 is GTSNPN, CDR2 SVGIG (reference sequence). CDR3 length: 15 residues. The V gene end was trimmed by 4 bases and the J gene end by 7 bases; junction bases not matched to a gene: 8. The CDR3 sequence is CAWTTRLAGVNEQFF. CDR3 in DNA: TGTGCCTGGACCACAAGACTAGCGGGAGTTAATGAGCAGTTCTTC.

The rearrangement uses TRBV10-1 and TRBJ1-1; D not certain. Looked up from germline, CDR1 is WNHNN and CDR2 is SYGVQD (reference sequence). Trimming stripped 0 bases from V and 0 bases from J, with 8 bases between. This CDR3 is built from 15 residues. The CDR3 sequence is CASSESSGLNTEAFF. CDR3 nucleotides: TGCGCCAGCAGTGAGTCGTCTGGTCTGAACACTGAAGCTTTCTTT.

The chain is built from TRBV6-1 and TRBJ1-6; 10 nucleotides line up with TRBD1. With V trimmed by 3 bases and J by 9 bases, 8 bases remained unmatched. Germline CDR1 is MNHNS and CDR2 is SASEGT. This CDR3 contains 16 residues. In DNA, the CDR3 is TGTGCCAGCAGTGATACACCGGGACAGGGGTTTTCACCCCTCCACTTT. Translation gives CASSDTPGQGFSPLHF.

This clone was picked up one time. The CDR3 protein is CASSREWSNTEAFF. The DNA of the CDR3 is TGTGCCAGCAGTAGAGAGTGGTCAAACACTGAAGCTTTCTTT. The genes are TRBV27 and TRBJ1-1; D gene ambiguous. The CDR3 contains 14 residues. V lost 5 bases, J lost 2 bases, and 12 bases lay in between. CDR1 is MNHEY, CDR2 SMNVEV, per germline (reference sequence).

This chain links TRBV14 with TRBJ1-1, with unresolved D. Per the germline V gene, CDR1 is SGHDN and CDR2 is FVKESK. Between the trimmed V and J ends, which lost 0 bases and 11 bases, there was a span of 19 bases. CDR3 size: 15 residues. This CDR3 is CASSQDPQHGSRAFF. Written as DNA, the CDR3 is TGTGCCAGCAGCCAAGATCCCCAACACGGTTCGCGGGCTTTCTTT.

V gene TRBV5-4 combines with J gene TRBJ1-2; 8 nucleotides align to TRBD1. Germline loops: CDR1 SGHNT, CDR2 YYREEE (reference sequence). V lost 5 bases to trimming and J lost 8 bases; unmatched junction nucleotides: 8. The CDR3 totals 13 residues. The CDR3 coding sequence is TGTGCCAGCAGTTCCGGACAGGGCGGCGGCTACACCTTC. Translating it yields CASSSGQGGGYTF.

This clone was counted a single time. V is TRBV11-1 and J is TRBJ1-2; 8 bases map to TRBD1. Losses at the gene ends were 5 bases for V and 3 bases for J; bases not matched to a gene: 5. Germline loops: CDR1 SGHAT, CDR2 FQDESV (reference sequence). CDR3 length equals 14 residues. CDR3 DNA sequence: TGTGCCAGCAGCACAGGACAGGGCCACTATGGCTACACCTTC. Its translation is CASSTGQGHYGYTF.

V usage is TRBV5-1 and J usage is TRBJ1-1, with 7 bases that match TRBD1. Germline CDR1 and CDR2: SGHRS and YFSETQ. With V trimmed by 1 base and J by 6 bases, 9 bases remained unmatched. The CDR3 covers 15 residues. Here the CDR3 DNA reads TGCGCCAGCAGCTTGAGTGGGCAGGGGGGCCCTGAAGCTTTCTTT. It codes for CASSLSGQGGPEAFF.

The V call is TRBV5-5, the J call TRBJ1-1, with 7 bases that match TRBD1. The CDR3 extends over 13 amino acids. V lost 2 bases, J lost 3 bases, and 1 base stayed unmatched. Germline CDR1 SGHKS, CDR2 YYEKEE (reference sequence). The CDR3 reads CASSFTGDTEAFF. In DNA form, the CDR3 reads TGTGCCAGCAGCTTTACAGGGGACACTGAAGCTTTCTTT.

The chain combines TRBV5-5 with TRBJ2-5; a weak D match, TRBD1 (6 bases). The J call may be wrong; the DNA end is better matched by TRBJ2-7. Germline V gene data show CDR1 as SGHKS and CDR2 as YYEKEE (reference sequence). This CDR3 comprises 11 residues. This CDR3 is CASRQGGEQYF. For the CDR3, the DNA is TGTGCCAGCAGGCAAGGGGGCGAGCAGTACTTC.

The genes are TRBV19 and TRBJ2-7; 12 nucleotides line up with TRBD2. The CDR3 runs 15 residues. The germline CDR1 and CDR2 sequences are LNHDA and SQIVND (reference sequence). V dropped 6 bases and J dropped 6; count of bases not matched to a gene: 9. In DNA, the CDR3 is TGTGCCAGTAGAAACCTAGCGGGAGGGCCACTCGAGCAGTACTTC. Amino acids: CASRNLAGGPLEQYF.

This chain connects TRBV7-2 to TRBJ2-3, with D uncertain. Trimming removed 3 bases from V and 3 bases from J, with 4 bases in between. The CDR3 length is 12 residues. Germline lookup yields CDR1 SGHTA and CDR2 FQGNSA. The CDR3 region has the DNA TGTGCCAGCAGCTTGGGGACAGATACGCAGTATTTT. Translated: CASSLGTDTQYF.

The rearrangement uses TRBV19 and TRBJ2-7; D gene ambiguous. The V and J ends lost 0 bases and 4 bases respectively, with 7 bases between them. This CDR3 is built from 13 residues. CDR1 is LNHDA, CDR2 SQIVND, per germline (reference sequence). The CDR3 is CASSIDVGYEQYF. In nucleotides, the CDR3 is TGTGCCAGTAGTATAGATGTGGGATACGAGCAGTACTTC.

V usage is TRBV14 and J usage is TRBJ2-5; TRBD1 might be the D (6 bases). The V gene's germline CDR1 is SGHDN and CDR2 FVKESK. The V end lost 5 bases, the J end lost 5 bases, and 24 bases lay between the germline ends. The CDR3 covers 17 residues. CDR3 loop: CASSSEWGRSGDETQYF. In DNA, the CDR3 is TGTGCCAGCAGCAGCGAATGGGGGCGGTCGGGCGATGAGACCCAGTACTTC.

The CDR3 DNA is TGTGCCAGCGGGCAGGGCCACAATGAGCAGTTCTTC. It encodes CASGQGHNEQFF. The chain links TRBV6-1 to TRBJ2-1, with TRBD1 as a possible D gene (5 bases). The CDR3 consists of 12 residues. Per germline, CDR1 MNHNS and CDR2 SASEGT. Between the trimmed V and J ends, which lost 8 bases and 5 bases, there was a span of 10 bases.

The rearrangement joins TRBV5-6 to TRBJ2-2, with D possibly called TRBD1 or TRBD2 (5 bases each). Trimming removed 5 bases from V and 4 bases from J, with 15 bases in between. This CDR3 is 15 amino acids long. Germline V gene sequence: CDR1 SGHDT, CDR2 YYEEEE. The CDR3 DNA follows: TGTGCCAGCAGTTTCACGGGGCTCGGCACCGGGGAGCTGTTTTTT. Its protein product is CASSFTGLGTGELFF.

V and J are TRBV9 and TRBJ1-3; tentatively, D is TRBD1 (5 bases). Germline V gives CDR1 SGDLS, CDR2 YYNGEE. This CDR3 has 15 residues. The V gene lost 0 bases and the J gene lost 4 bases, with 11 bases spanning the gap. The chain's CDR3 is CASSVGTGAGNTIYF. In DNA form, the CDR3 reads TGTGCCAGCAGCGTAGGGACCGGGGCGGGAAACACCATATATTTT. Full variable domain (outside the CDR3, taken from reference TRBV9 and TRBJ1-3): DSGVTQTPKHLITATGQRVTLRCSPRSGDLSVYWYQQSLDQGLQFLIQYYNGEERAKGNILERFSAQQFPDLHSELNLSSLELGDSALYFCASSVGTGAGNTIYFGEGSWLTVV.

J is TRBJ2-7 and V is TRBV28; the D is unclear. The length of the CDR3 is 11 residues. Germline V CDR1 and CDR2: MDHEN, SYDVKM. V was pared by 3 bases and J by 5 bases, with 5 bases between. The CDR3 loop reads CASSFSNEQYF. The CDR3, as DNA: TGTGCCAGCAGTTTTTCAAACGAGCAGTACTTC.

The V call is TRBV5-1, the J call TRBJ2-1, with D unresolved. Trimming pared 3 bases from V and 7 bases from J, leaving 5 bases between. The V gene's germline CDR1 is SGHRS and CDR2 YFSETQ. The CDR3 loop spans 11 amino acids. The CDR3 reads CASSYENEQFF. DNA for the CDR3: TGCGCCAGCAGCTACGAAAATGAGCAGTTCTTC.

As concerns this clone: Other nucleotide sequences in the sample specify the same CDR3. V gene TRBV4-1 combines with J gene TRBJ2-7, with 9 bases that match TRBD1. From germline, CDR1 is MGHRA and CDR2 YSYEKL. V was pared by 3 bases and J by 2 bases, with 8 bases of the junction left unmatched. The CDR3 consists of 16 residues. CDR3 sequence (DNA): TGCGCCAGCAGCCAGGGACCGGGACAGGGCACCTACGAGCAGTACTTC. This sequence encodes CASSQGPGQGTYEQYF.

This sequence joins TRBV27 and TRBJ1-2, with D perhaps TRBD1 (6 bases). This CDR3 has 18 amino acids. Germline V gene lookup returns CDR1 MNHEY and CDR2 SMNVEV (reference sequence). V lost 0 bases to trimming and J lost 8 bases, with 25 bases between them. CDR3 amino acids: CASSLSGGGRVVVRGYTF. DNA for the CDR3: TGTGCCAGCAGTTTATCGGGCGGGGGGCGCGTTGTGGTGCGAGGCTACACCTTC.

CDR3: CASSLDRNLNQPQHF. The CDR3 DNA follows: TGTGCCAGCAGCTTAGACAGGAACTTAAATCAGCCCCAGCATTTT. The rearrangement uses TRBV6-5 and TRBJ1-5; tentative D call: TRBD1 (6 bases). CDR3 length equals 15 residues. V lost 6 bases, J lost 4 bases, and 16 bases lay in between. The germline V gene encodes CDR1 MNHEY and CDR2 SVGAGI.

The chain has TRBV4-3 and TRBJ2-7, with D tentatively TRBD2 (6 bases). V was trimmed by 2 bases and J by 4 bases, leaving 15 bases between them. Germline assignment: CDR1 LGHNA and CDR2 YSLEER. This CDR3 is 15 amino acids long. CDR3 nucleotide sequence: TGCGCCAGCAGCCAACGTGGGGTGGAGGGATACGAGCAGTACTTC. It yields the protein CASSQRGVEGYEQYF.